Shown below are 9 T cell receptor beta chains from a single sample sequenced in a study of T cell clones after liver transplantation (dated by TCRdb to about 2019). The protocol used for the library was the immunoSEQ multiplex PCR assay. TCRdb holds this immuneACCESS table with in-frame rearrangements only. Some clones are missing; in checked studies, unresolved V genes explain under half, and the rest has no known cause. The sample data list roughly 53,000 clones, and roughly 71% of these were observed just once. The top ten clonotypes cover roughly a tenth of the sample. Sequenced here: CD4+ T cells from blood, sampled at the 22-month timepoint. These receptor sequences come from a human patient who received a liver transplant. Following a transplant, a fraction of the T cells may be traceable to the graft donor.

The V gene is TRBV7-2, the J gene TRBJ2-1; 12 positions match TRBD2. The CDR3 is 16 amino acids. Per germline, CDR1 SGHTA and CDR2 FQGNSA. V dropped 5 bases and J dropped 7; count of bases not matched to a gene: 9. The CDR3 reads CASSIRLAGVGNEQFF. The DNA of the CDR3 is TGTGCCAGCAGCATTAGACTAGCGGGGGTGGGGAATGAGCAGTTCTTC.

The chain joins TRBV28 to TRBJ2-2; unclear D gene. With 10 bases removed from V and 0 bases from J, the gap between germline ends came to 12 bases. Germline V gives CDR1 MDHEN, CDR2 SYDVKM. The CDR3 is made up of 14 amino acids. The CDR3 coding sequence is TGTGCCACCCACCCTGGGGCGAACACCGGGGAGCTGTTTTTT. It specifies CATHPGANTGELFF.

The sample holds one count of this clone. This chain connects TRBV19 to TRBJ1-3, with D uncertain. From germline, CDR1 is LNHDA and CDR2 SQIVND (reference sequence). The CDR3 is 15 amino acids. V lost 3 bases and J 0 bases, leaving 9 bases between the germline ends. The CDR3, as DNA: TGTGCCAGTAGTATTGCCGTGAGCTCTGGAAACACCATATATTTT. Amino acids: CASSIAVSSGNTIYF.

The J gene is TRBJ1-2, the V gene TRBV4-1, with D possibly being TRBD1 (5 bases). V was cut by 1 base and J by 0 bases, with 6 bases left in between. In germline, CDR1 is MGHRA, CDR2 YSYEKL. The CDR3 is 14 amino acids. CDR3 nucleotides: TGCGCCAGCAGCCAAGGGGGGACTAACTATGGCTACACCTTC. As protein: CASSQGGTNYGYTF.

The rearrangement uses TRBV9 and TRBJ2-6; D is uncertain. V lost 1 base and J lost 0, with 11 bases in between. Germline V gene sequence: CDR1 SGDLS, CDR2 YYNGEE. CDR3 length: 17 amino acids. The CDR3 DNA follows: TGTGCCAGCAGCGTAAGTCACGCTAGCTCTGGGGCCAACGTCCTGACTTTC. It encodes CASSVSHASSGANVLTF.

Many counts were recorded for this clone. The chain has TRBV2 and TRBJ1-6; D unclear. The germline V gene has CDR1 SNHLY and CDR2 FYNNEI. The CDR3 is 16 amino acids. Trimming stripped 3 bases from V and 7 bases from J, with 16 bases between. CDR3 sequence reads: CASSDIIGSANSPLHF. The DNA of the CDR3 is TGTGCCAGCAGTGACATAATAGGATCGGCGAATTCACCCCTCCACTTT. Looking up the rest from reference TRBV2 and TRBJ1-6 gives the full variable domain: EPEVTQTPSHQVTQMGQEVILRCVPISNHLYFYWYRQILGQKVEFLVSFYNNEISEKSEIFDDQFSVERPDGSNFTLKIRSTKLEDSAMYFCASSDIIGSANSPLHFGNGTRLTVT.

This clone occurred a few times. The chain joins TRBV18 to TRBJ2-3; D is undetermined. Trimming removed 3 bases at V and 3 bases at J, with 13 bases between. This CDR3 has 15 residues. Germline V gene lookup returns CDR1 KGHSH and CDR2 LQKENI. The DNA of the CDR3 is TGTGCCAGCTCACCGAGCATTAGGGAAACAGATACGCAGTATTTT. Translation: CASSPSIRETDTQYF.

V usage is TRBV10-3 and J usage is TRBJ1-1, with a possible D match to TRBD1 (6 bases). Germline loops: CDR1 ENHRY, CDR2 SYGVKD. V dropped 5 bases and J dropped 3 bases, with 22 bases sitting between them. There are 17 residues in the CDR3. For the CDR3, the DNA is TGTGCCATCAGTCCCCACGAAGACTACAGGGTCTACACTGAAGCTTTCTTT. Translation gives CAISPHEDYRVYTEAFF.

The chain has TRBV7-9 and TRBJ2-7; D gene uncertain. The germline V gene has CDR1 SEHNR and CDR2 FQNEAQ (reference sequence). This CDR3 has 14 amino acids. Trimming stripped 3 bases from V and 1 base from J, with 10 bases between. The CDR3 sequence is CASSLLGPSYEQYF. CDR3 nucleotide sequence: TGTGCCAGCAGCTTGCTGGGCCCATCCTACGAGCAGTACTTC. The whole variable domain, remainder taken from reference TRBV7-9 and TRBJ2-7, is DTGVSQNPRHKITKRGQNVTFRCDPISEHNRLYWYRQTLGQGPEFLTYFQNEAQLEKSRLLSDRFSAERPKGSFSTLEIQRTEQGDSAMYLCASSLLGPSYEQYFGPGTRLTVT.